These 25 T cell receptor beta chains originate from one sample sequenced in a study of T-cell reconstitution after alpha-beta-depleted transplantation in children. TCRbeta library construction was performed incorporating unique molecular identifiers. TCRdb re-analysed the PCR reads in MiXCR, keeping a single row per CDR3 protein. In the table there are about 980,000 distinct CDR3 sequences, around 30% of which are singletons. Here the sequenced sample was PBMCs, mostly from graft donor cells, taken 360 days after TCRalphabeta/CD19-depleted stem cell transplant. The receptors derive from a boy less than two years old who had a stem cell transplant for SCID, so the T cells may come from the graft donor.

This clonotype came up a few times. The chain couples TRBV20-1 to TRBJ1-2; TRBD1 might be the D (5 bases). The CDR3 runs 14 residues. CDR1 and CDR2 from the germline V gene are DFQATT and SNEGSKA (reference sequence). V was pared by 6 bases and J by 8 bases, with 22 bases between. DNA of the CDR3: TGCAGTGCACTAACGGGACCCAGGCTCAGAGGCTACACCTTC. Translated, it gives CSALTGPRLRGYTF.

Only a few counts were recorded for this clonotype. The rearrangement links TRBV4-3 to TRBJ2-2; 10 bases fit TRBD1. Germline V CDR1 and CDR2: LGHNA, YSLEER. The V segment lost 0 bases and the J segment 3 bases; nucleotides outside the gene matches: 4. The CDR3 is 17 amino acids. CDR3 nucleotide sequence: TGCGCCAGCAGCCAAGATCTGGGGACAGGGGACACCGGGGAGCTGTTTTTT. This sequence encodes CASSQDLGTGDTGELFF.

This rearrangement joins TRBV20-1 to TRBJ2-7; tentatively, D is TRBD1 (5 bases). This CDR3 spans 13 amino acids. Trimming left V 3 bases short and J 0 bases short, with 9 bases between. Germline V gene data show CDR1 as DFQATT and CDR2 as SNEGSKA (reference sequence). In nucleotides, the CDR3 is TGCAGTGCTAGGACAGCTTTCTCCTACGAGCAGTACTTC. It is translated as CSARTAFSYEQYF.

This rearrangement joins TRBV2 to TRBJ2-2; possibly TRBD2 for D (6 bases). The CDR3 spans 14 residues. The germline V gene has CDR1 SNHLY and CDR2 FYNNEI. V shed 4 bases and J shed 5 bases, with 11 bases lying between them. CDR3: CASSARETTGELFF. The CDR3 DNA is TGTGCCAGCAGTGCCCGGGAGACTACCGGGGAGCTGTTTTTT.

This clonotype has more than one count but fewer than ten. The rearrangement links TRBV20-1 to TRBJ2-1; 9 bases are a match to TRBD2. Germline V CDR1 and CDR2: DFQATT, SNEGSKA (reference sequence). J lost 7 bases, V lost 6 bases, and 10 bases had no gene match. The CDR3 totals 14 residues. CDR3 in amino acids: CSAPWAGGRNEQFF. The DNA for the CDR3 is TGCAGTGCGCCATGGGCGGGGGGGCGGAATGAGCAGTTCTTC.

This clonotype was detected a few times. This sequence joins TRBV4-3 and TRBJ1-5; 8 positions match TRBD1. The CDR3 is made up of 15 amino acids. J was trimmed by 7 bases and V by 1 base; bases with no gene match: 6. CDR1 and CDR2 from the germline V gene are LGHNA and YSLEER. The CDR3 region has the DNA TGCGCCAGCAGCCAAGTTCCAGGGGGCGGACAGCCCCAGCATTTT. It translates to CASSQVPGGGQPQHF.

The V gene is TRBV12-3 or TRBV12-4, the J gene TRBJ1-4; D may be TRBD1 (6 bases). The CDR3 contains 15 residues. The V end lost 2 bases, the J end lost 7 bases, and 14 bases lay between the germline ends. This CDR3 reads CASSLMGASREKLFF. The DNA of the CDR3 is TGTGCCAGCAGTTTAATGGGGGCCAGTCGTGAAAAACTGTTTTTT.

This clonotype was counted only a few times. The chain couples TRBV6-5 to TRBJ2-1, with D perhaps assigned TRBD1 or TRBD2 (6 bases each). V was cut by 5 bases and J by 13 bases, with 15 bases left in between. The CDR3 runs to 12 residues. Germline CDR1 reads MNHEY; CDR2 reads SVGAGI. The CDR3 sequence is CASSRGRSTQFF. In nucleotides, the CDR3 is TGTGCCAGCAGTCGGGGGCGAAGTACTCAGTTCTTC.

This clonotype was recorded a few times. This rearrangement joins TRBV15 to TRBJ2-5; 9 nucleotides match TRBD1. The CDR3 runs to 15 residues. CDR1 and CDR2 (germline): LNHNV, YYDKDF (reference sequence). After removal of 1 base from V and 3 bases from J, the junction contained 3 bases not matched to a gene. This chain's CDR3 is CATSRGRTGEETQYF. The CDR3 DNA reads TGTGCCACCAGCAGAGGACGGACAGGGGAAGAGACCCAGTACTTC.

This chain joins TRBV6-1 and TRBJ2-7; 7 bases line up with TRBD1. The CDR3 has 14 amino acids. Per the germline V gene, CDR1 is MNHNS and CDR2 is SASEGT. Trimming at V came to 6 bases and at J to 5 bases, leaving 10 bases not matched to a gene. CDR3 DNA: TGTGCCAGCAGCTCCCTGACAGGGCCCAACGAGCAGTACTTC. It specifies CASSSLTGPNEQYF.

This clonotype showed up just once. This CDR3 is CASSHGIRDPGPTDTQYF. The CDR3 bases are TGTGCCAGCAGCCACGGAATCAGGGACCCCGGACCCACAGATACGCAGTATTTT. The chain combines TRBV4-2 with TRBJ2-3; the D gene could be TRBD1 or TRBD2 (5 bases each). Germline V CDR1 and CDR2: LGHNA, YNFKEQ. The ends were cut back, 3 bases at V and 2 bases at J, with 21 bases in the middle. The CDR3 runs to 18 residues.

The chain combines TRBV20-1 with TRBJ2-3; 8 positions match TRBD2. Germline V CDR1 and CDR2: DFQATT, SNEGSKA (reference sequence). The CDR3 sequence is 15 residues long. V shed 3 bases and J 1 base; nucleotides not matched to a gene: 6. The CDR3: CSASTWTSRTDTQYF. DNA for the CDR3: TGCAGTGCTAGCACCTGGACTAGCCGCACAGATACGCAGTATTTT.

The CDR3 coding sequence is TGTGCCAGCAGCCGTGGGAGCGGGGGGACGTCAGATACGCAGTATTTT. Translation: CASSRGSGGTSDTQYF. The chain has TRBV9 and TRBJ2-3; 9 bases are shared with TRBD2. Germline V CDR1 and CDR2: SGDLS, YYNGEE. The junction had 10 bases not matched to a gene; V was cut back by 4 bases and J by 4 bases. The CDR3 covers 16 residues.

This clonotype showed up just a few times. CDR3 protein: CAIGLDGDTQYF. DNA of the CDR3: TGTGCCATAGGACTAGACGGAGATACGCAGTATTTT. The V gene is TRBV2, the J gene TRBJ2-3, with 7 positions matching TRBD2. The CDR3 totals 12 residues. Trimming removed 10 bases from V and 5 bases from J; junction bases left unmatched: 6. CDR1 is SNHLY and CDR2 is FYNNEI in the germline V gene.

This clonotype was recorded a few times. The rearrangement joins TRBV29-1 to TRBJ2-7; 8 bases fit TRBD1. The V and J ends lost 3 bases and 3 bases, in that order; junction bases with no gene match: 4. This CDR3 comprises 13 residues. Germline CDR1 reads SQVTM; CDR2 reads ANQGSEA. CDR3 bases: TGCAGCGTTGAGGACAGGGCGTACTACGAGCAGTACTTC. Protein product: CSVEDRAYYEQYF.

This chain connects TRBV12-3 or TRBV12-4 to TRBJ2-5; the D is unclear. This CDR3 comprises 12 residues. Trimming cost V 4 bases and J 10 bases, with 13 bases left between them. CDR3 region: CASSSHGSDQYF. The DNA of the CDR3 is TGTGCCAGCAGTTCCCACGGGTCCGACCAGTACTTC.

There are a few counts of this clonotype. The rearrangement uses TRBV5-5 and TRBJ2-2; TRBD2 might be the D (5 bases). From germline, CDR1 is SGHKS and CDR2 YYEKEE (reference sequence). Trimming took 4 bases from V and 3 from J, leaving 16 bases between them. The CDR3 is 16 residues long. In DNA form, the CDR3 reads TGTGCCAGCAGCCCTCTCCGGGGAAAGGACACCGGGGAGCTGTTTTTT. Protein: CASSPLRGKDTGELFF.

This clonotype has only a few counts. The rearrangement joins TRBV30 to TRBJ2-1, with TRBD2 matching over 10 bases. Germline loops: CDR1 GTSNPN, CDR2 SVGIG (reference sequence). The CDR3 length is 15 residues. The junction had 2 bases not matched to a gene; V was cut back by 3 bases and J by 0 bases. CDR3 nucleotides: TGTGCCTGGAGAGAGCGGGGGGGCTCCTACAATGAGCAGTTCTTC. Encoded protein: CAWRERGGSYNEQFF.

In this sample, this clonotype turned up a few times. CDR3 in DNA: TGTGCCAGCAGTCCCCGGACAGGGCGCGGGGAGCCCCAGCATTTT. Its translation is CASSPRTGRGEPQHF. The genes are TRBV12-3 or TRBV12-4 and TRBJ1-5; 8 positions match TRBD1. V was pared by 5 bases and J by 8 bases, with 11 bases of the junction left unmatched. The CDR3 has 15 amino acids.

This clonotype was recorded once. CDR3 nucleotides: TGTGCCAGCTCCAGAGTTTATGGTCAGGGCCCCAGTACTGGGGCCAACGTCCTGACTTTC. The encoded protein is CASSRVYGQGPSTGANVLTF. This sequence joins TRBV12-3 or TRBV12-4 and TRBJ2-6, with D perhaps matching TRBD1 (5 bases). CDR3 length: 20 amino acids. V was trimmed by 8 bases and J by 2 bases, leaving 28 bases between them.

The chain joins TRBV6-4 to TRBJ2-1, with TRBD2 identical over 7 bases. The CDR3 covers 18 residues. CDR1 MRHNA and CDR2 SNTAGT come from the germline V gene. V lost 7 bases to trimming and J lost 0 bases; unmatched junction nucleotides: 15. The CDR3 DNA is TGTGCCAGCATCAACAACGTGAGGCGGGGGAGCTCCTACAATGAGCAGTTCTTC. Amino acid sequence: CASINNVRRGSSYNEQFF.

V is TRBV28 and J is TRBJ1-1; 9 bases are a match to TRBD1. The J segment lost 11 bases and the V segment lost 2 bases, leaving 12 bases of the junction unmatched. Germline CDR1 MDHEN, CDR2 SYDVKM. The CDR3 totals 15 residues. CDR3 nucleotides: TGTGCCAGCAGTTTAACCCGTCGGGACAGGGAAGGGGCTTTCTTT. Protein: CASSLTRRDREGAFF.

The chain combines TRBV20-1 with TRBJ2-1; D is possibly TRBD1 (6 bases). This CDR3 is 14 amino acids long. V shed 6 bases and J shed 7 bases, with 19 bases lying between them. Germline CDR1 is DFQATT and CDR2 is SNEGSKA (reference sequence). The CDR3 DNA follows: TGCAGTGCCCGACTTTCGGGACACCCAAATGAGCAGTTCTTC. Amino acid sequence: CSARLSGHPNEQFF.

CDR3 nucleotide sequence: TGTGCCACCAGTGATTCCCAGGGAGGCCTGTTTTTT. Translating gives CATSDSQGGLFF. V gene TRBV24-1 combines with J gene TRBJ1-4; the D gene is possibly TRBD1 (5 bases). The ends were cut back, 2 bases at V and 14 bases at J, with 11 bases in the middle. The CDR3 consists of 12 residues. CDR1 is KGHDR and CDR2 is SFDVKD in the germline V gene.

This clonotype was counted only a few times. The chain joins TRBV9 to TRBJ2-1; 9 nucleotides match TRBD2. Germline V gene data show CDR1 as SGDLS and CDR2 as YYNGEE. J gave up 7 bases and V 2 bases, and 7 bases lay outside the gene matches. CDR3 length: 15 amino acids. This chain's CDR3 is CASSVLSGSANEQFF. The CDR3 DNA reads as TGTGCCAGCAGCGTGCTTAGCGGGAGTGCTAATGAGCAGTTCTTC. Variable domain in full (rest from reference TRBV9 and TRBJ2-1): DSGVTQTPKHLITATGQRVTLRCSPRSGDLSVYWYQQSLDQGLQFLIQYYNGEERAKGNILERFSAQQFPDLHSELNLSSLELGDSALYFCASSVLSGSANEQFFGPGTRLTVL.